This TCR beta chain was found in a study of T cell responses to AZD1222 COVID-19 vaccine. General study results and limits: Without day 14 samples, only post-peak T cell repertoires were studied.

Samples with a second dose at about 4 or about 12 weeks were pooled together. CDR3 length equals 15 residues. V lost 2 bases and J 7 bases, leaving 15 bases between the germline ends. Germline CDR1 is MNHNY and CDR2 is SVGAGI (reference sequence). About this clone: Its antigen is as yet unknown.

Measured with immunoSEQ multiplex PCR; TCRdb has only the in-frame clones, and not every one. The sample lists roughly 70,000 clones, 75% to 90% occurring once. The V call is TRBV6-6, the J call TRBJ1-5; D may be TRBD1 (6 bases). The clonotype was recovered from an adult who received the AZD1222 COVID-19 vaccine. Sequences were derived from peripheral blood, sampled 28 days after the second AZD1222 dose. CDR3 in DNA: TGTGCCAGCAGTTACCAGGGGACGAGGAGGCAGCCCCAGCATTTT. Its translation is CASSYQGTRRQPQHF.